The present T cell receptor beta chain was sequenced within a study of cytomegalovirus exposure and HLA in healthy donors. Vbeta (60) and Jbeta (13) primers were used in the PCR. Authors' processing steps: It was a later analysis that counted approximately 81 million unique TCR beta chains, of which some 9.9 million were shared. Only in-frame clones appear in the TCRdb table, and some are missing; sequencing was by immunoSEQ multiplex PCR. V and J calls and clone size are given by that table; D and trimming were obtained from the DNA. The table has around 250,000 clones, about 86% seen once; the top ten hold about 7.5%. As regards this clone: Its antigen is as yet unknown.

Study observations and caveats: A later analysis found common viral pathogens apparently linked to several of the most significant clusters.

This sequence originates from a woman in her fifties or sixties in good health and CMV-seropositive. The source material was PBMCs.

CDR3 in amino acids: CASSVGPASGQETQYF. The CDR3 bases are TGTGCCAGCAGCGTCGGTCCGGCTAGCGGGCAAGAGACCCAGTACTTC. The chain carries TRBV9 and TRBJ2-5, with 8 bases fitting TRBD2. The trim removed 2 bases at V and 2 bases at J, leaving 8 bases unmatched. This CDR3 spans 16 amino acids. Germline assignment: CDR1 SGDLS and CDR2 YYNGEE. Looking up the rest from reference TRBV9 and TRBJ2-5 gives the full variable domain: DSGVTQTPKHLITATGQRVTLRCSPRSGDLSVYWYQQSLDQGLQFLIQYYNGEERAKGNILERFSAQQFPDLHSELNLSSLELGDSALYFCASSVGPASGQETQYFGPGTRLLVL.